This T cell receptor beta chain was recorded in a study of shared clonotypes between healthy human individuals. Study-wide points: Against clonotypes common to all four donors, non-shared ones had lower generation probabilities.

Genomic DNA belonging to each subset was distributed in equal measure over several immunoSEQ plates. Some clones are missing from TCRdb's copy, which holds only in-frame ones; the method was immunoSEQ multiplex PCR. The sample has more than 400,000 clones; less than 96% are singletons. The germline CDR1 and CDR2 sequences are LNHDA and SQIVND (reference sequence). The V gene end was trimmed by 4 bases and the J gene end by 4 bases; junction bases not matched to a gene: 10. The CDR3 totals 17 residues. Every donor was a Caucasian adult from Nashville, Tennessee. This clone is a singleton in its sample. The antigen is unknown.

The TCR originated in a woman in her twenties or thirties in good health. This rearrangement joins TRBV19 to TRBJ1-1; 12 nucleotides line up with TRBD1. Sequenced: naive CD4+ T cells sorted from blood. Stated subset: CD45RA+ positively selected. The CDR3 DNA reads as TGTGCCAGTAGTACCTACCGGGGACAGGGGGCTCGCACTGAAGCTTTCTTT. Translation gives CASSTYRGQGARTEAFF.